The 27 T cell receptor beta chains given below trace back to one sample, sequenced in a study of blood T cell repertoires in COVID-19. This table comes from immunoSEQ multiplex PCR, and its TCRdb copy is limited to in-frame clones, with some not included. In the table there are some 96,000 clones, roughly 87% of which are singletons. The sequencing input was peripheral blood. The receptors here all came from a man in his thirties or forties in a cohort sampled during active COVID-19.

The rearrangement joins TRBV3-1 (or the pseudogene TRBV3-2) to TRBJ2-2; 8 bases match TRBD1. J lost 9 bases, V lost 8 bases, and 11 bases had no gene match. There are 14 residues in the CDR3. Germline V gives CDR1 LGHDT, CDR2 YNNKEL (reference sequence). The CDR3 nucleotides are TGTGCCAGCGCCGACGACAGGGGCTGGAGGGAGCTGTTTTTT. Its translation: CASADDRGWRELFF.

This clone has just one count. The chain couples TRBV5-4 to TRBJ2-5; no reliable D call. V was pared by 4 bases and J by 7 bases, with 11 bases between. Germline V gene data show CDR1 as SGHNT and CDR2 as YYREEE (reference sequence). CDR3 length: 12 amino acids. The CDR3 nucleotides read TGTGCCAGCAGCCACGGGTTGGGGACCCAGTACTTC. It translates to CASSHGLGTQYF. The variable domain in full, with the rest retrieved from reference TRBV5-4 and TRBJ2-5, is ETGVTQSPTHLIKTRGQQVTLRCSSQSGHNTVSWYQQALGQGPQFIFQYYREEENGRGNFPPRFSGLQFPNYSSELNVNALELDDSALYLCASSHGLGTQYFGPGTRLLVL.

The V gene is TRBV6-2 or TRBV6-3, the J gene TRBJ1-3; D not resolved. CDR1 is MNHEY, CDR2 SVGEGT, per germline. V lost 6 bases and J lost 4, with 7 bases in between. The CDR3 runs to 12 residues. The CDR3 DNA sequence: TGTGCCAGCAGCCGCGGGGGAAACACCATATATTTT. It yields the protein CASSRGGNTIYF.

V and J are TRBV7-7 and TRBJ1-5; maybe TRBD1 (5 bases). The CDR3 is 12 amino acids. The V gene's germline CDR1 is SSHAT and CDR2 FNYEAQ (reference sequence). V lost 3 bases, J lost 7 bases, and 7 bases lay in between. CDR3 bases: TGTGCCAGCAGCTTTAGGGGACAGCCCCAGCATTTT. Its protein is CASSFRGQPQHF.

The chain uses TRBV5-1 and TRBJ2-3; 11 bases fit TRBD2. The CDR3 totals 16 residues. Germline CDR1 SGHRS, CDR2 YFSETQ. The V segment lost 4 bases and the J segment 1 base; nucleotides outside the gene matches: 5. In DNA, the CDR3 is TGCGCCAGCAGCCAGACTAGCGGGGCCCGCACAGATACGCAGTATTTT. As protein: CASSQTSGARTDTQYF.

The V gene is TRBV6-1, the J gene TRBJ1-4, with D maybe TRBD1 (6 bases). Germline V gives CDR1 MNHNS, CDR2 SASEGT. CDR3 length: 16 amino acids. The V end lost 0 bases, the J end lost 4 bases, and 12 bases lay between the germline ends. Here the CDR3 DNA reads TGTGCCAGCAGTGAAGCCGGGGGGCAGGTTAATGAAAAACTGTTTTTT. Protein sequence: CASSEAGGQVNEKLFF.

The chain links TRBV19 to TRBJ2-1; TRBD1 matches at 8 bases. V shed 3 bases and J 1 base; nucleotides not matched to a gene: 5. The CDR3 length is 16 residues. The germline V gene has CDR1 LNHDA and CDR2 SQIVND (reference sequence). The CDR3, as DNA: TGTGCCAGTAGTATTTCAGGGGGCGGGTCCTACAATGAGCAGTTCTTC. It yields the protein CASSISGGGSYNEQFF.

This chain connects TRBV2 to TRBJ1-4, with 8 nucleotides matching TRBD1. With 7 bases clipped from V and 8 bases from J, the junction kept 12 bases outside the gene matches. Per the germline V gene, CDR1 is SNHLY and CDR2 is FYNNEI. The CDR3 has 15 residues. CDR3 sequence (DNA): TGTGCCAGCACGGACAGGGCCCGACGGGAGGAAAAACTGTTTTTT. It specifies CASTDRARREEKLFF.

This clone was recorded once. The rearrangement links TRBV14 to TRBJ2-1, with TRBD2 matching 9 bases. The germline CDR1 and CDR2 sequences are SGHDN and FVKESK. The CDR3 totals 17 residues. V shed 0 bases, J shed 8 bases, and the junction held 11 bases outside the gene matches. The CDR3 here is CASSQEGGGGAWYEQFF. CDR3 in DNA: TGTGCCAGCAGCCAAGAAGGAGGCGGGGGGGCTTGGTATGAGCAGTTCTTC.

V usage is TRBV19 and J usage is TRBJ1-2; possible D gene TRBD1, 5 bases. The CDR3 has 15 residues. The V end lost 6 bases, the J end lost 4 bases, and 18 bases lay between the germline ends. Germline V gives CDR1 LNHDA, CDR2 SQIVND (reference sequence). CDR3 loop: CASSPNAGQAYGYTF. CDR3 nucleotides: TGTGCCAGTAGCCCTAATGCAGGGCAGGCCTATGGCTACACCTTC.

A note on this clone: Other DNA sequences in the sample encode the same CDR3. The rearrangement links TRBV19 to TRBJ1-1; D is perhaps TRBD1 (5 bases). Trimming left V 4 bases short and J 3 bases short, with 9 bases between. The CDR3 is made up of 13 amino acids. The germline V gene has CDR1 LNHDA and CDR2 SQIVND (reference sequence). The CDR3 loop is CASSRQGDTEAFF. CDR3 coding DNA: TGTGCCAGTAGTAGGCAGGGTGACACTGAAGCTTTCTTT.

This sequence joins TRBV20-1 and TRBJ2-1, with 12 nucleotides matching TRBD2. V shed 3 bases and J 3 bases; nucleotides not matched to a gene: 12. The CDR3 loop spans 18 amino acids. Germline CDR1 DFQATT, CDR2 SNEGSKA (reference sequence). Here the CDR3 DNA reads TGCAGTGCTAGTGGGGAACTAGCGGGGGGCTCCTACTACAATGAGCAGTTCTTC. Translating gives CSASGELAGGSYYNEQFF.

V usage is TRBV6-2 or TRBV6-3 and J usage is TRBJ2-1; 8 nucleotides line up with TRBD1. V shed 2 bases, J shed 7 bases, and the junction held 16 bases outside the gene matches. The germline gives CDR1 MNHEY, CDR2 SVGEGT. This CDR3 is built from 18 residues. CDR3 sequence: CASSYEPFTGGIGNEQFF. DNA for the CDR3: TGTGCCAGCAGTTACGAACCGTTCACAGGGGGGATAGGTAATGAGCAGTTCTTC.

This sequence joins TRBV5-4 and TRBJ2-3; D perhaps matches TRBD1 (6 bases). V lost 4 bases, J lost 2 bases, and 17 bases lay in between. The CDR3 runs 16 residues. Germline-derived CDR1 and CDR2 are SGHNT and YYREEE (reference sequence). CDR3 bases: TGTGCCAGCAGCGTTAACAGGGAGAAGATCACAGATACGCAGTATTTT. Protein sequence: CASSVNREKITDTQYF. The full variable domain, its missing parts supplied by reference TRBV5-4 and TRBJ2-3, is ETGVTQSPTHLIKTRGQQVTLRCSSQSGHNTVSWYQQALGQGPQFIFQYYREEENGRGNFPPRFSGLQFPNYSSELNVNALELDDSALYLCASSVNREKITDTQYFGPGTRLTVL.

This CDR3 reads CATSREGGTEYNTGELFF. Written as DNA, the CDR3 is TGTGCCACCAGCAGAGAAGGGGGGACAGAATATAACACCGGGGAGCTGTTTTTT. The chain recombines TRBV15 with TRBJ2-2; weak D call: TRBD1 (7 bases). This CDR3 has 18 amino acids. Germline lookup yields CDR1 LNHNV and CDR2 YYDKDF (reference sequence). Trimming pared 0 bases from V and 2 bases from J, leaving 16 bases between.

This chain connects TRBV9 to TRBJ2-1; TRBD1 might be the D (6 bases). Germline CDR1 and CDR2: SGDLS and YYNGEE. There are 13 residues in the CDR3. V was trimmed by 4 bases and J by 8 bases, leaving 13 bases between them. CDR3 protein: CASSPTRGYEQFF. For the CDR3, the DNA is TGTGCCAGCAGCCCCACCAGGGGATATGAGCAGTTCTTC.

The CDR3 nucleotides read TGCGCCAGCAGCTTGGCCTCTTTTAATGAGCAGTTCTTC. This sequence encodes CASSLASFNEQFF. The chain employs TRBV5-1 and TRBJ2-1, with unresolved D. The length of the CDR3 is 13 residues. Germline V gives CDR1 SGHRS, CDR2 YFSETQ. The ends were cut back, 0 bases at V and 7 bases at J, with 8 bases in the middle.

This chain uses TRBV2 with TRBJ2-3, with D perhaps TRBD1 (5 bases). V dropped 6 bases and J dropped 5 bases, with 15 bases sitting between them. This CDR3 is 14 amino acids long. Germline CDR1 SNHLY, CDR2 FYNNEI. The CDR3 nucleotides are TGTGCCAGCAGGTACGCAGGGCGAGGAGATACGCAGTATTTT. This translates into CASRYAGRGDTQYF.

The rearrangement links TRBV5-6 to TRBJ2-1, with D possibly TRBD2 on 5 matching bases. The CDR3 loop spans 13 amino acids. With 2 bases removed from V and 7 bases from J, the gap between germline ends came to 10 bases. Per germline, CDR1 SGHDT and CDR2 YYEEEE. CDR3: CASSFWETNEQFF. CDR3 nucleotides: TGTGCCAGCAGCTTTTGGGAGACGAATGAGCAGTTCTTC. Full variable domain (remainder filled in from reference TRBV5-6 and TRBJ2-1): DAGVTQSPTHLIKTRGQQVTLRCSPKSGHDTVSWYQQALGQGPQFIFQYYEEEERQRGNFPDRFSGHQFPNYSSELNVNALLLGDSALYLCASSFWETNEQFFGPGTRLTVL.

The CDR3: CASSDAGLYNEQFF. The CDR3 coding sequence is TGCGCCAGCAGTGACGCAGGGCTCTACAATGAGCAGTTCTTC. This sequence joins TRBV10-1 and TRBJ2-1, with D possibly being TRBD1 (5 bases). Germline V gene data show CDR1 as WNHNN and CDR2 as SYGVQD (reference sequence). V was shortened by 3 bases and J by 3 bases, with 9 bases between the two germline ends. This CDR3 contains 14 residues.

The rearrangement uses TRBV5-1 and TRBJ1-4; 7 bases are a match to TRBD1. In germline, CDR1 is SGHRS, CDR2 YFSETQ. The V segment lost 0 bases and the J segment 14 bases; nucleotides outside the gene matches: 13. This CDR3 spans 15 amino acids. The CDR3 is CASSLGRDSVGRLFF. The CDR3, as DNA: TGCGCCAGCAGCTTGGGTCGGGACAGTGTGGGTAGGCTGTTTTTT. Variable domain in full (rest from reference TRBV5-1 and TRBJ1-4): KAGVTQTPRYLIKTRGQQVTLSCSPISGHRSVSWYQQTPGQGLQFLFEYFSETQRNKGNFPGRFSGRQFSNSRSEMNVSTLELGDSALYLCASSLGRDSVGRLFFGSGTQLSVL.

The table lists this clone with a few counts. This rearrangement joins TRBV5-6 to TRBJ2-7, with D unresolved. Germline V gene data show CDR1 as SGHDT and CDR2 as YYEEEE. Trimming stripped 0 bases from V and 3 bases from J, with 10 bases between. The CDR3 runs to 14 residues. CDR3: CASSLGLMVYEQYF. The CDR3, as DNA: TGTGCCAGCAGCTTGGGACTGATGGTCTACGAGCAGTACTTC.

CDR3 in amino acids: CASSLVGSMDTQYF. The CDR3 DNA reads TGCGCCAGCAGCTTGGTTGGTAGCATGGATACGCAGTATTTT. The rearrangement joins TRBV5-1 to TRBJ2-3; D not certain. Deletions cut 0 bases from V and 6 bases from J, with 11 bases between. Per the germline V gene, CDR1 is SGHRS and CDR2 is YFSETQ. The length of the CDR3 is 14 residues. Complete variable domain (other parts from reference TRBV5-1 and TRBJ2-3): KAGVTQTPRYLIKTRGQQVTLSCSPISGHRSVSWYQQTPGQGLQFLFEYFSETQRNKGNFPGRFSGRQFSNSRSEMNVSTLELGDSALYLCASSLVGSMDTQYFGPGTRLTVL.

This chain connects TRBV9 to TRBJ2-1, with D perhaps matching TRBD2 (6 bases). V lost 0 bases to trimming and J lost 6 bases, with 13 bases between them. Germline V gives CDR1 SGDLS, CDR2 YYNGEE. This CDR3 has 15 residues. This CDR3 is CASSVARPGGNEQFF. CDR3 DNA: TGTGCCAGCAGCGTAGCTAGGCCCGGGGGCAATGAGCAGTTCTTC.

This chain joins TRBV7-9 and TRBJ2-7; D gene ambiguous. CDR3 length: 12 residues. Looked up from germline, CDR1 is SEHNR and CDR2 is FQNEAQ (reference sequence). Trimming removed 3 bases from V and 6 bases from J, with 9 bases in between. CDR3 protein: CASSFDMGEQYF. The CDR3 DNA follows: TGTGCCAGCAGCTTCGACATGGGCGAGCAGTACTTC.

V and J are TRBV6-6 and TRBJ1-5; D remains ambiguous. The CDR3 is 15 amino acids. V was clipped by 2 bases and J by 4 bases, with 12 bases between them. From germline, CDR1 is MNHNY and CDR2 SVGAGI (reference sequence). CDR3 in amino acids: CASSYGQSPNQPQHF. The CDR3 coding sequence is TGTGCCAGCAGTTACGGGCAGTCCCCTAATCAGCCCCAGCATTTT.

In this sample, this clone turned up once. The gene calls are TRBV7-2 and TRBJ2-5, with a possible D match to TRBD2 (6 bases). The CDR3 sequence is 14 residues long. Germline V gives CDR1 SGHTA, CDR2 FQGNSA. Trimming pared 1 base from V and 1 base from J, leaving 7 bases between. The CDR3: CASSLVGGQETQYF. In DNA, the CDR3 is TGTGCCAGCAGCTTAGTGGGGGGCCAAGAGACCCAGTACTTC.